These 28 T cell receptor beta chains came from one sample sequenced in a study of follicular helper T cells after annual influenza vaccination. Noted time point: 2015-2016 season, pre-vaccination. Data came from immunoSEQ multiplex PCR; TCRdb stores just in-frame clones and leaves some out. This table has several thousand clones, 82% appearing once. Material: CXCR5- memory CD4+ T cells sorted from blood, obtained on the day of influenza vaccination. All receptors come from an adult who received the influenza vaccine.

J is TRBJ2-3 and V is TRBV5-5; no clear D. The germline CDR1 and CDR2 sequences are SGHKS and YYEKEE (reference sequence). There are 14 residues in the CDR3. V lost 0 bases and J 2 bases, leaving 7 bases between the germline ends. CDR3 DNA: TGTGCCAGCAGCTTGGGGCTGTACACAGATACGCAGTATTTT. Its translation is CASSLGLYTDTQYF.

This chain uses TRBV5-1 with TRBJ2-7; 11 nucleotides agree with TRBD1. The length of the CDR3 is 13 residues. The germline gives CDR1 SGHRS, CDR2 YFSETQ. With V trimmed by 4 bases and J by 6 bases, 3 bases remained unmatched. CDR3 protein: CASSLGTGGEQYF. CDR3 sequence (DNA): TGCGCCAGCAGCCTCGGGACAGGGGGCGAGCAGTACTTC.

This rearrangement joins TRBV27 to TRBJ1-2; tentative D call: TRBD1 (6 bases). V lost 6 bases and J 5 bases, leaving 16 bases between the germline ends. Germline V CDR1 and CDR2: MNHEY, SMNVEV (reference sequence). The CDR3 totals 14 residues. CDR3 loop: CASSPPQGHYGYTF. The CDR3 bases are TGTGCCAGCAGCCCGCCACAGGGCCATTATGGCTACACCTTC.

This rearrangement joins TRBV7-2 to TRBJ1-1; TRBD1 might be the D (6 bases). With 7 bases removed from V and 8 bases from J, the gap between germline ends came to 17 bases. In germline, CDR1 is SGHTA, CDR2 FQGNSA. The CDR3 totals 13 residues. The CDR3 sequence is CASTQGHGTEAFF. In nucleotides, the CDR3 is TGTGCCAGCACCCAGGGGCACGGGACAGAAGCTTTCTTT.

J is TRBJ2-1 and V is TRBV6-1; D is perhaps TRBD2 (6 bases). Germline CDR1 reads MNHNS; CDR2 reads SASEGT. Trimming removed 6 bases from V and 16 bases from J, with 16 bases in between. CDR3 length equals 11 residues. CDR3 nucleotide sequence: TGTGCCAGCAGCACGGGGGTTGTATATTTCTTC. Translating it yields CASSTGVVYFF.

V gene TRBV4-1 combines with J gene TRBJ1-2; TRBD1 is a possible D gene (5 bases). V was trimmed by 5 bases and J by 4 bases, leaving 11 bases between them. Germline V gene sequence: CDR1 MGHRA, CDR2 YSYEKL. This CDR3 region has 13 residues. The CDR3 sequence is CASSIGTGYGYTF. The CDR3 DNA reads as TGCGCCAGCAGCATCGGGACGGGCTATGGCTACACCTTC.

In nucleotides, the CDR3 is TGTGCCAGCAGCTTACAGGGGACCTCAGCAGATACGCAGTATTTT. Its translation: CASSLQGTSADTQYF. The chain has TRBV7-3 and TRBJ2-3; D possibly corresponds to TRBD1 (6 bases). V lost 2 bases to trimming and J lost 4 bases, with 13 bases between them. Germline assignment: CDR1 SGHTA and CDR2 FQGTGA. This CDR3 spans 15 amino acids.

This clone appeared a few times. This chain links TRBV19 with TRBJ1-2; 7 bases match TRBD1. The V gene end was trimmed by 5 bases and the J gene end by 2 bases; junction bases not matched to a gene: 11. There are 16 residues in the CDR3. Per germline, CDR1 LNHDA and CDR2 SQIVND (reference sequence). The CDR3 DNA is TGTGCCAGTAGTGTCGGAGACAGGGTTGACAACTATGGCTACACCTTC. This translates into CASSVGDRVDNYGYTF. Filled out from reference TRBV19 and TRBJ1-2, the complete variable domain reads DGGITQSPKYLFRKEGQNVTLSCEQNLNHDAMYWYRQDPGQGLRLIYYSQIVNDFQKGDIAEGYSVSREKKESFPLTVTSAQKNPTAFYLCASSVGDRVDNYGYTFGSGTRLTVV.

The chain uses TRBV2 and TRBJ2-1, with D perhaps matching TRBD1 (6 bases). The germline V and J ends were trimmed by 7 bases and 2 bases, with 9 bases remaining between them. The CDR3 has 13 residues. Germline V gene lookup returns CDR1 SNHLY and CDR2 FYNNEI. The CDR3 spells CASIGQPYNEQFF. CDR3 nucleotide sequence: TGTGCCAGCATAGGACAGCCCTACAATGAGCAGTTCTTC.

The rearrangement joins TRBV7-2 to TRBJ2-5; D is possibly TRBD1 (5 bases). CDR3 length: 16 residues. Germline assignment: CDR1 SGHTA and CDR2 FQGNSA. The V gene lost 5 bases and the J gene lost 4 bases, with 20 bases spanning the gap. CDR3 amino acids: CASSGWGGRAPETQYF. The CDR3 DNA sequence: TGTGCCAGCAGCGGCTGGGGTGGCAGGGCTCCAGAGACCCAGTACTTC. Together with reference TRBV7-2 and TRBJ2-5, the CDR3 gives the full variable domain: GAGVSQSPSNKVTEKGKDVELRCDPISGHTALYWYRQSLGQGLEFLIYFQGNSAPDKSGLPSDRFSAERTGGSVSTLTIQRTQQEDSAVYLCASSGWGGRAPETQYFGPGTRLLVL.

This sequence joins TRBV9 and TRBJ1-6; TRBD1 matches at 8 bases. Germline CDR1 is SGDLS and CDR2 is YYNGEE. The trim removed 0 bases at V and 10 bases at J, leaving 6 bases unmatched. The CDR3 loop spans 15 amino acids. The CDR3 nucleotides are TGTGCCAGCAGCGTAGCTGACAGGGGAGTGTCACCCCTCCACTTT. Residues: CASSVADRGVSPLHF.

The rearrangement links TRBV18 to TRBJ1-3; 8 bases are shared with TRBD1. The CDR3 length is 16 residues. CDR1 KGHSH and CDR2 LQKENI come from the germline V gene. Trimming removed 6 bases from V and 0 bases from J; junction bases left unmatched: 7. The CDR3 region is CASSPATGDSGNTIYF. The CDR3 DNA is TGTGCCAGCTCGCCGGCGACAGGGGACTCTGGAAACACCATATATTTT.

This clone has only one observation. The chain has TRBV4-3 and TRBJ2-2; D call uncertain. Germline V gene sequence: CDR1 LGHNA, CDR2 YSLEER. V was shortened by 4 bases and J by 1 base, with 7 bases between the two germline ends. The CDR3 has 14 residues. The CDR3 region has the DNA TGCGCCAGCAGCCGAGGTGGGAACACCGGGGAGCTGTTTTTT. Translation: CASSRGGNTGELFF.

This clone was recorded only once. The chain carries TRBV10-3 and TRBJ1-1, with a weak D call TRBD1 (5 bases). V gave up 10 bases and J gave up 4 bases, with 19 bases separating them. This CDR3 has 14 residues. Germline CDR1 ENHRY, CDR2 SYGVKD. Here the CDR3 reads CATGQGRGGTEAFF. The CDR3 coding sequence is TGTGCCACCGGACAAGGGCGGGGGGGCACTGAAGCTTTCTTT.

The V call is TRBV7-2, the J call TRBJ2-7, with TRBD1 identical over 8 bases. The CDR3 consists of 13 residues. V lost 5 bases and J lost 6; bases outside the gene matches: 6. Germline V gene data show CDR1 as SGHTA and CDR2 as FQGNSA. The CDR3 loop reads CASSPRGPGEQYF. CDR3 DNA: TGTGCCAGCAGCCCCAGGGGGCCCGGCGAGCAGTACTTC.

This chain links TRBV5-1 with TRBJ2-7; the D call may be TRBD1 or TRBD2 (5 bases each). V lost 0 bases, J lost 0 bases, and 10 bases lay in between. The CDR3 totals 15 residues. Germline V CDR1 and CDR2: SGHRS, YFSETQ. The CDR3, as DNA: TGCGCCAGCAGCTTGGAGGCAGGGAGCTCCTACGAGCAGTACTTC. Its translation: CASSLEAGSSYEQYF.

The V gene is TRBV29-1, the J gene TRBJ1-4; the match to TRBD1 covers 8 bases. The ends lost 4 bases at V and 7 bases at J; junction bases unmatched: 5. Germline loops: CDR1 SQVTM, CDR2 ANQGSEA. There are 13 residues in the CDR3. CDR3 amino acids: CSVGTGPGEKLFF. As DNA, the CDR3 is TGCAGCGTTGGGACAGGGCCGGGTGAAAAACTGTTTTTT. Based on the CDR3 plus reference TRBV29-1 and TRBJ1-4, the full variable domain is SAVISQKPSRDICQRGTSLTIQCQVDSQVTMMFWYRQQPGQSLTLIATANQGSEATYESGFVIDKFPISRPNLTFSTLTVSNMSPEDSSIYLCSVGTGPGEKLFFGSGTQLSVL.

V usage is TRBV29-1 and J usage is TRBJ2-7, with 8 bases aligning to TRBD1. Germline CDR1 and CDR2: SQVTM and ANQGSEA. Trimming at V came to 3 bases and at J to 5 bases, leaving 9 bases not matched to a gene. This CDR3 has 14 residues. In nucleotides, the CDR3 is TGCAGCGTTGACACAGGACAGGGCTTCGACGAGCAGTACTTC. Its translation: CSVDTGQGFDEQYF.

The chain couples TRBV10-3 to TRBJ2-7; tentative D call: TRBD2 (6 bases). From germline, CDR1 is ENHRY and CDR2 SYGVKD. This CDR3 comprises 14 residues. The V gene lost 5 bases and the J gene lost 1 base, with 12 bases spanning the gap. CDR3 amino acids: CAISRWDLSYEQYF. Here the CDR3 DNA reads TGTGCCATCAGTAGGTGGGACTTATCCTACGAGCAGTACTTC.

This rearrangement joins TRBV7-6 to TRBJ1-1, with D perhaps matching TRBD1 (6 bases). V was pared by 5 bases and J by 6 bases, with 13 bases between. The CDR3 runs to 13 residues. Germline CDR1 and CDR2: SGHVS and FNYEAQ. The CDR3 bases are TGTGCCAGCAGCCTAGGGACATTTTCTGAAGCTTTCTTT. It translates to CASSLGTFSEAFF.

The chain recombines TRBV7-9 with TRBJ2-2; D gene uncertain. This CDR3 has 16 amino acids. The ends were cut back, 5 bases at V and 2 bases at J, with 15 bases in the middle. CDR1 and CDR2 from the germline V gene are SEHNR and FQNEAQ (reference sequence). The CDR3 DNA follows: TGTGCCAGCAGCCCGCCTCGTGTGGTAAACACCGGGGAGCTGTTTTTT. As protein: CASSPPRVVNTGELFF.

The gene calls are TRBV10-3 and TRBJ1-2; D possibly corresponds to TRBD1 (5 bases). The CDR3 has 15 amino acids. Germline values: CDR1 ENHRY, CDR2 SYGVKD. V gave up 3 bases and J gave up 2 bases, with 13 bases separating them. CDR3 sequence: CAISEFQGTNYGYTF. The CDR3, as DNA: TGTGCCATCAGTGAATTTCAAGGGACCAACTATGGCTACACCTTC.

The rearrangement joins TRBV21-1 to TRBJ2-2. TRBV21-1 corresponds to a pseudogene. This CDR3 is built from 11 residues. The CDR3 nucleotides read TGTGCCAGCAGCAAAGGCGGGGAGCTGTTTTTT. Encoded protein: CASSKGGELFF.

This chain joins TRBV7-9 and TRBJ2-2; D uncertain. The germline V gene encodes CDR1 SEHNR and CDR2 FQNEAQ (reference sequence). V was shortened by 2 bases and J by 6 bases, with 7 bases between the two germline ends. The CDR3 totals 13 residues. CDR3: CASSLSLAGELFF. DNA of the CDR3: TGTGCCAGCAGCTTAAGTTTAGCCGGGGAGCTGTTTTTT.

The chain uses TRBV20-1 and TRBJ1-2, with TRBD1 matching over 8 bases. V shed 6 bases, J shed 8 bases, and the junction held 5 bases outside the gene matches. The germline V gene encodes CDR1 DFQATT and CDR2 SNEGSKA (reference sequence). This CDR3 region has 11 residues. The CDR3 is CSAWTGQGYTF. The CDR3 coding sequence is TGCAGTGCATGGACAGGGCAAGGCTACACCTTC.

The gene calls are TRBV4-3 and TRBJ2-3; TRBD1 might be the D (5 bases). This CDR3 spans 14 amino acids. The germline gives CDR1 LGHNA, CDR2 YSLEER. The V end was cut by 4 bases, the J end by 4 bases, with 12 bases between. CDR3 protein: CASSPGQGADTQYF. The CDR3 DNA reads TGCGCCAGCAGCCCCGGGCAGGGCGCAGATACGCAGTATTTT.

The rearrangement joins TRBV27 to TRBJ2-3; D is unclear. The V gene lost 5 bases and the J gene lost 0 bases, with 3 bases spanning the gap. Germline values: CDR1 MNHEY, CDR2 SMNVEV (reference sequence). The CDR3 length is 12 residues. The DNA of the CDR3 is TGTGCCAGCAGTATTAGCACAGATACGCAGTATTTT. Residues: CASSISTDTQYF.

The rearrangement joins TRBV7-9 to TRBJ1-6; D is possibly TRBD1 (6 bases). CDR1 SEHNR and CDR2 FQNEAQ come from the germline V gene (reference sequence). The CDR3 spans 14 residues. Trimming removed 6 bases from V and 8 bases from J, with 14 bases in between. Here the CDR3 reads CASRTGLGDSPLHF. As DNA, the CDR3 is TGTGCCAGCAGAACAGGGCTGGGGGATTCACCCCTCCACTTT.